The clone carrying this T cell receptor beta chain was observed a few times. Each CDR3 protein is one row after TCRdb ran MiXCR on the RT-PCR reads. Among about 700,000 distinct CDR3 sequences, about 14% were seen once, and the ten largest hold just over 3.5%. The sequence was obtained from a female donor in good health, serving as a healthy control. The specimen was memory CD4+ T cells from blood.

Written as DNA, the CDR3 is TGTGCCAGCAGCCAAGGACAGGGGAGTCGGGAGACCCAGTACTTC. It encodes CASSQGQGSRETQYF. V and J are TRBV3-1 and TRBJ2-5; 8 bases agree with TRBD1. The trim removed 1 base at V and 5 bases at J, leaving 6 bases unmatched. There are 15 residues in the CDR3. Germline V gives CDR1 LGHDT, CDR2 YNNKEL (reference sequence).